The source of this T cell receptor (beta chain) is a study of cytomegalovirus exposure and HLA in healthy donors. Study summary: HLA-typed donors were the source of around 85 million unique TCRs held in an early data release.

A few counts support this clone. Its antigen is unknown. PCR primers comprised 60 Vbeta and 13 Jbeta primers. Data came from immunoSEQ multiplex PCR; TCRdb stores just in-frame clones and leaves some out. This sample has 100,000 to 150,000 clones, with 17% found just once. General study findings and limits: The authors later linked a missense DCLRE1C variant to TCR beta V- and J-gene trimming. A list of more than 150 TCR beta chains associated with cytomegalovirus was given.

This sequence originates from a female donor in good health and CMV-seropositive. The specimen sequenced was PBMCs.

CDR3: CASSILGVTEAFF. CDR3 nucleotide sequence: TGTGCCAGCAGTATTCTGGGCGTGACTGAAGCTTTCTTT. The chain is built from TRBV28 and TRBJ1-1; D ambiguous. The CDR3 consists of 13 residues. Germline CDR1 MDHEN, CDR2 SYDVKM. V gave up 5 bases and J gave up 5 bases, with 12 bases separating them.